This TCR beta chain comes out of a study of cytomegalovirus exposure and HLA in healthy donors (TCRdb year 2017). Notes on the research overall: An earlier analysis of several hundred of the donors reported 250 to 300 Gb of sequence data and 100 million to 140 million unique TCR beta sequences from about 200 million T cells. An early release covering around 630 HLA-typed donors comprised 250 to 350 gigabases of sequencing data and 85 million to 100 million unique TCR sequences. Of the roughly 410 genotyped donors, less than 85% were placed in the genetic ancestry cluster associated with self-reported Caucasian donors. The study was designed to test whether signatures of past pathogen exposure could be identified by cataloging public T cell receptors. The T cell repertoires of 666 subjects were profiled by immunosequencing and related to cytomegalovirus serostatus. A separate validation cohort of roughly 110 different subjects was used in addition to the 666-subject first cohort. The study combined high-throughput TCR immunosequencing, statistical association of individual TCRs with disease status, and machine learning to predict cytomegalovirus infection status. In a later analysis, previously published TCR beta repertoires from hundreds of donors were re-analyzed and high-resolution HLA genotyping was added so that TCR occurrence patterns could be studied. Rather than using new phenotypic data, the later analysis identified candidate immune exposures from TCR beta sequences and from how often those sequences occurred across donors. An earlier analysis of 450 to 750 of the donors used high-throughput TCR beta sequencing to judge whether each TCR beta V gene segment behaved as functional or pseudogenic. Alongside the repertoire data, information on donor age, sex, ethnicity and CMV serostatus was compiled. In a later genetic analysis, genome-wide SNP genotypes for 398 of the 666 donors were used, and that subset was treated as a discovery cohort. All discovery cohort repertoires had been generated on a single sequencing platform. HLA typing covered class I and class II loci at four-digit resolution. Typing coverage differed by locus: A, B, C, DRB1 and DQB1 were typed in roughly 620-630 donors, DQA1 in 522, DPA1 in approximately 600, and DPB1 in around 490. Four to six DR-DQ haplotypes were handled as single units for association and clustering, since linkage in the cohort was strong. Among some 410 genotyped donors of the cohort, an average of about 240,000 unique TCR beta nucleotide sequences was sequenced per donor, of which about 19% were non-productive. Study-level results and caveats: According to a later genetic analysis, donors in an Asian-associated ancestry cluster had fewer N-insertions in productive TCRs than the roughly 700-donor mean. Roughly 17 rarely observed V segments, including chromosome 9 orphons, were excluded from the earlier analysis of several hundred of the donors because counts were too low. A further reported finding was that TCR beta sequences accurately predicted the HLA-A and HLA-B alleles for most subjects in the first cohort. HLA typing was unavailable for some donors at each locus, so association tests used only the typed subset. According to a later analysis, parvovirus B19, influenza, CMV and Epstein-Barr virus appeared linked to several top co-occurrence clusters. Linkage disequilibrium might explain the correlated functional status among segregating V segments, but an unknown experimental factor could not be excluded. In a later analysis, HLA-associated TCR beta chains were found to be more clonally expanded and to have lower generation probabilities than equally common non-associated chains. According to a later analysis, TCR association rates differed among HLA loci, with DRB1 alleles showing the most associated TCRs and HLA-C alleles showing the fewest. The classifier was reported to diagnose cytomegalovirus status with high specificity and sensitivity in both the original and validation cohorts. The sequencing pipeline was judged likely to have produced a cluster of highly shared sequence variants as a technical artifact. In vitro tests confirmed that a few of the cytomegalovirus-associated TCR beta chains recognize cytomegalovirus antigens. The presence/absence analyses assumed that sequencing depth was roughly uniform across donors, and that assumption may not be true. Across donors, most TCR sequences were observed very rarely, whereas some public TCRs were present in many individuals. Because the 87-base-pair reads could not distinguish some IMGT-functional V segments, including TRBV6-2 and TRBV6-3, those segments were excluded. At a false discovery rate of 0.05, a later analysis linked under 20,000 TCR beta sequences to specific HLA alleles. Strong co-occurrence of HLA alleles, especially DR and DQ, made assigning TCR associations to individual alleles difficult. The study listed 164 TCR beta chains as associated with cytomegalovirus. According to the authors, the approach could potentially be generalized to other disease states and immunological phenotypes. A later analysis found that most CMV-associated TCR beta chains appeared HLA-restricted, with HLA associations seemingly driven largely by CMV exposure. For the cohort, immune exposure information was limited to CMV serostatus. A later genetic analysis associated a missense DCLRE1C variant with V-gene and J-gene trimming of TCR beta chains, and an independent cohort replicated the association. This cohort had only TCR beta chains sequenced, and the lack of alpha or paired-chain data limited which features could be detected. In an earlier analysis of a few hundred of the donors, most TCR beta V segments were observed in productive rearrangements about 87% or about 30% of the time, broadly matching IMGT annotations.

Library method: the immunoSEQ multiplex PCR assay. The multiplex PCR relied on a mix of 60 forward primers for TCR Vbeta segments and 13 reverse primers for TCR Jbeta segments. A multiplex PCR assay on genomic DNA amplified the CDR3 region of rearranged TCR beta genes. On the Illumina HiSeq System, the amplified TCR beta libraries were sequenced as 87-base-pair reads. Per the source publication's procedure: A later analysis tallied tens of millions of unique TCR beta chains across the 666 repertoires, and about 10 million of those chains were shared by two or more donors. Raw reads were error-corrected and collapsed into unique sequences by a nearest-neighbor algorithm in which closely related sequences were merged to remove PCR and sequencing errors. To assign V, D and J gene segments, CDR3 sequences were aligned to IMGT reference sequences. For a sequence to be retained, at least a six-nucleotide match to both a V gene segment and a J gene segment was required. A rearrangement was called productive if the CDR3 had no stop codons and remained in frame with V and J, and every other rearrangement was called non-productive. CDR3 was defined by IMGT convention, running from the second conserved V-encoded cysteine to the conserved J-encoded phenylalanine. The earlier analysis of 500 to 650 of the donors excluded any sequence lacking an unambiguous match to a single V gene segment. In an earlier analysis of about 590 of the donors, a V segment was called functional when productive rearrangements were above 56.7%, and segregating when the standard deviation between donors exceeded 5%. A statistical classification framework was built for diagnosing cytomegalovirus status from the catalog of TCR beta chain sequences. A later analysis assigned V and J genes by comparing TCR nucleotide sequences with IMGT/GENE-DB human TR gene sequences. The TCRdist pipeline was used in a later analysis to assign CDR3 sequences and most-parsimonious VDJ recombination scenarios. In a later analysis, each TCR beta chain was defined by its CDR3 amino acid sequence together with its V-gene family, and reads without a unique V-gene family were excluded. In a later analysis, 550 to 650 highly shared, low-generation-probability nucleotide sequences were removed to address suspected cross-contamination and a sequencing artifact. A later analysis calculated a clonal expansion index for each public chain from normalized within-repertoire ranks of inferred template counts. A later analysis computed generation probabilities with a VDJ recombination model fitted to out-of-frame rearrangements, and checked the results against IGoR. Hypergeometric tests were used in a later analysis to score TCR-TCR, TCR-HLA and TCR-CMV co-occurrence, with a repertoire-size bias correction applied to the TCR pairs. A later analysis estimated false discovery rates by permuting HLA or CMV assignments 20 times. In a later analysis, co-occurring TCRs were grouped with DBSCAN, and TCRdist sequence similarity was added when clustering was performed within HLA-allele-positive subsets. For co-occurrence clustering, repertoires with fewer than 30,000 or more than 120,000 public chains were excluded, along with a handful of repertoires with anomalous nucleotide sharing. TCRdb provides this immuneACCESS table in a form limited to in-frame rearrangements. Some clones are lacking; in checked studies, under half of them reflect an unresolved V gene, and why the rest are absent is not known. V and J calls and clone size are those listed in that table; D and trimming were worked out from the DNA. The sample profile shows tens of thousands of clones; around two thirds of them were found once. Approximately 5% of the sample comes from the top ten.

V is clipped by 3 bases and J by 7 bases, and the sequence between their germline boundaries is 9 bases long. Per the germline V gene, MDHEN is the CDR1 and SYDVKM is the CDR2. Inclusive of the bounding cysteine and phenylalanine, the CDR3 is 12 residues long. The only DNA kept is the CDR3, 36 bases in frame from the first base. For this clone: It has no known antigen specificity. No much larger clone exists at a distance of one base, and base qualities are not known.

The cohort consisted of 600 to 700 healthy bone marrow donors. Cohort members were all nominally healthy when sampled, although unrecorded immune exposures were likely present. The donor tested CMV seropositive, placing the donor among the approximately 310 seropositive members of the cohort. A peripheral blood sample was collected from each donor, and TCR beta sequencing was performed on peripheral blood mononuclear cells. The Qiagen DNeasy Blood Extraction Kit was used to extract genomic DNA from the blood cell samples. The rearrangement joined TRBV28 to TRBJ1-1; the D gene is not confidently resolved. Sequencing used PBMCs. This sequence originates from a man between 60 and 75 years old in good health and CMV-seropositive. The nucleotide sequence reads as follows: TGTGCCAGCAGTTTCAGACCAGGTGAAGCTTTCTTT. Its amino acids are CASSFRPGEAFF.